This T cell receptor beta chain was profiled in a study of cytomegalovirus exposure and HLA in healthy donors. Study results and caveats: As a later analysis revealed, the rate of TCR association differed by HLA locus, with DRB1 most and HLA-C fewest. Across donors, most TCRs were seen rarely, yet some public ones were widespread. An assumption of roughly uniform sequencing depth across donors underlay the presence/absence analyses.

Of note for this clone: What it recognizes is unknown.

In the PCR, 60 Vbeta and 13 Jbeta primers were used. TCRdb keeps only in-frame clones here, not all; method: immunoSEQ multiplex PCR. The data contain 200,000 to 250,000 clones, roughly 75% of them seen just once; the ten biggest clones take up less than 2%. This sequence was found in a woman aged 25 to 39 in good health and CMV-seronegative. The sequencing sample was made of PBMCs.

CDR3 sequence reads: CASSLGGTGPYF. For the CDR3, the DNA is TGTGCCAGCAGCCTGGGGGGGACAGGGCCGTACTTC. The rearrangement joins TRBV7-9 to TRBJ2-4; 9 nucleotides align to TRBD1. Per germline, CDR1 SEHNR and CDR2 FQNEAQ (reference sequence). CDR3 length: 12 amino acids. The J segment lost 15 bases and the V segment lost 5 bases, leaving 8 bases of the junction unmatched. The full variable domain, in which reference TRBV7-9 and TRBJ2-4 provide the parts outside the CDR3, is DTGVSQNPRHKITKRGQNVTFRCDPISEHNRLYWYRQTLGQGPEFLTYFQNEAQLEKSRLLSDRFSAERPKGSFSTLEIQRTEQGDSAMYLCASSLGGTGPYFGAGTRLSVL.